This TCR beta chain was found in a study of graft-versus-host responses after intestinal transplantation. Study summary: Isolated intestinal, liver-intestinal, or multivisceral transplants were what recipients had. Anti-thymocyte globulin induction was given to all recipients, followed by tacrolimus and steroids for around three years. Study-level results: The presence of high graft-versus-host to host-versus-graft clonal ratios in allografts characterized patients with graft-donor T cell macrochimerism.

In the case of this clone: Its antigen is undetermined.

CDR3 length: 13 residues. V was trimmed by 4 bases and J by 1 base, leaving 6 bases between them. CDR1 is LGHNT, CDR2 FRNRAP, per germline. TCRdb keeps only in-frame clones here, not all; method: immunoSEQ multiplex PCR. The repertoire includes more than 85,000 clones, 85% to 95% of them detected once, and 2% to 2.5% sits in the top ten. The sequenced sample was unstimulated CD8+ T cells sorted from spleen or lymph node cells, obtained before intestinal transplant. This TCR was recovered from a human donor who received an intestinal transplant. The V call is TRBV12-5, the J call TRBJ2-3, with D unresolved. The DNA for the CDR3 is TGTGCTAGTGGTTCCAGTCGCACAGATACGCAGTATTTT. This gives the protein CASGSSRTDTQYF.